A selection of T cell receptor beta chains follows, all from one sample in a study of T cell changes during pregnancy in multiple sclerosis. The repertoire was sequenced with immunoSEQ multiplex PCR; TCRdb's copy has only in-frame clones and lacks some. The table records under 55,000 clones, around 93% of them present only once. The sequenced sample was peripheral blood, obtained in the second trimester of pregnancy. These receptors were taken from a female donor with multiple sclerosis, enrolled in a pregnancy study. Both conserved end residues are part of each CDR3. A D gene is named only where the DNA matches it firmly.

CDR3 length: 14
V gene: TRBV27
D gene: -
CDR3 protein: CASSLISSSDTQYF

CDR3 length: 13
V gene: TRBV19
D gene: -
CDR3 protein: CASSWFGGNTIYF

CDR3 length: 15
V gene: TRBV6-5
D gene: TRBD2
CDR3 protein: CASSRTSENTGELFF

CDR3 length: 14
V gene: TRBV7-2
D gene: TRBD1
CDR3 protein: CASSATGGKNIQYF

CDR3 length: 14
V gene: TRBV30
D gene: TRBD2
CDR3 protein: CAWGRTSAYNEQFF

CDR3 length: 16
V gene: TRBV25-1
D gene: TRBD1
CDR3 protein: CASSGSAGDRDTEAFF

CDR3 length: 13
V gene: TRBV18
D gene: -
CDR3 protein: CASSPPARDTQYF

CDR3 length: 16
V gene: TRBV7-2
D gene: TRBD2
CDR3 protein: CASSPPPGGQGETQYF

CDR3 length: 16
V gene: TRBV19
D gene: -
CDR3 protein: CASSIGWRGLDYEQYF

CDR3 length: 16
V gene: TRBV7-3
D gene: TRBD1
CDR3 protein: CASSSPLAKGASEQYF

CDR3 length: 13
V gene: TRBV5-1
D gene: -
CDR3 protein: CASSLGGVDEQYF

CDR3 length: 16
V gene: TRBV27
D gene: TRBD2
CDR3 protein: CASSSPSLAGGAEQFF

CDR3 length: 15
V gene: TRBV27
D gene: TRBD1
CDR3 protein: CASSSGQGANEKLFF

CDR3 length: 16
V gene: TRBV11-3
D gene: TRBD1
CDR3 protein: CASSLEDPGQAHEQYF

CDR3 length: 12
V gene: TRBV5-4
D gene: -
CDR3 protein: CASSVGQYEQYF

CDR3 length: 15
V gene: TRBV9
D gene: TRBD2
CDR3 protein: CASSPGEGLSYEQYF

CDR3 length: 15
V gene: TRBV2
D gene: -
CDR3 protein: CASYGGGGPRRGYTF

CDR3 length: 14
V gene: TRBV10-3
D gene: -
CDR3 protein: CAISEFPGNTEAFF

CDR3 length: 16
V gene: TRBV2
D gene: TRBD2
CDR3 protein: CASSEVASSGSETQYF

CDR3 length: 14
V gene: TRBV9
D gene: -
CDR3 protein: CASSTGGQYPEAFF

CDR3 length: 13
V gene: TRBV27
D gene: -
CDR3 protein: CASSLAGLNEQFF

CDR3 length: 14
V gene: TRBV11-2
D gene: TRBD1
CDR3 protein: CASSSGQGYTEAFF

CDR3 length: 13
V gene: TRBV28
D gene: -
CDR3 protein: CASSEDRSYGYTF

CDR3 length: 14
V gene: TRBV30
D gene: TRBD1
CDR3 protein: CAWSAPTGYYGYTF

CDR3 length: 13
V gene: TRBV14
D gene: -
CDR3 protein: CASSQVSIYEQFF

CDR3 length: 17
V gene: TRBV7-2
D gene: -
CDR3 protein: CASSSTLIAEAYNEQFF

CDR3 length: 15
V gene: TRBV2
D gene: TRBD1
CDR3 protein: CASKEGQGATDTQYF

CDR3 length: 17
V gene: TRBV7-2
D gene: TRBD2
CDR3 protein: CASSAKPGLAGAGEQFF

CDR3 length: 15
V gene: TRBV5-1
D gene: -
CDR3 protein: CASSLNRRLTNEQFF

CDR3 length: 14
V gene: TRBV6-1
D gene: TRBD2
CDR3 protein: CASSGLAGKETQYF

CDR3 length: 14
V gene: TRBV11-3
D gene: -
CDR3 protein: CASSPGIPTDTQYF